This T cell receptor beta chain originates from a study of T-cell reconstitution after alpha-beta-depleted transplantation in children. Many counts were recorded for this clonotype. As it was prepared, the TCRbeta library received unique molecular identifiers. TCRdb called the PCR reads again in MiXCR, with one record for every CDR3 protein. There are 70,000 to 95,000 distinct CDR3 sequences in the sample; more than 9% occur only once, and 11% to 15% lies in the top ten. This CDR3 spans 13 amino acids. V was clipped by 2 bases and J by 6 bases, with 8 bases between them. Per germline, CDR1 SGHTA and CDR2 FQGNSA.

The rearrangement joins TRBV7-2 to TRBJ2-1; D is ambiguous. This sequence originates from a human donor who donated a stem cell graft to a child with inherited bone marrow failure. Sequenced material: PBMCs from the stem cell graft donor, taken from the stem cell graft. The CDR3 DNA reads as TGTGCCAGCAGCTTAACGATAATCAATGAGCAGTTCTTC. As protein: CASSLTIINEQFF.